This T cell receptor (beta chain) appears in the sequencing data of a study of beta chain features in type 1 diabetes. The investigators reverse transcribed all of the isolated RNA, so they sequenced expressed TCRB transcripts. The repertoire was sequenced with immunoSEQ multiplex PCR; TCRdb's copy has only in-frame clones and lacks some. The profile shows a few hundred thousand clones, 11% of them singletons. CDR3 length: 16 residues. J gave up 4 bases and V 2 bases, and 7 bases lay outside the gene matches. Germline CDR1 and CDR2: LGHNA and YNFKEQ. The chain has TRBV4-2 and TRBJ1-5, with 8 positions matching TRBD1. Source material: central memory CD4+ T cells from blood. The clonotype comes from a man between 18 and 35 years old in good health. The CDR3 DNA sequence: TGTGCCAGCAGCCAAAGGACAGGGCCACTGAATCAGCCCCAGCATTTT. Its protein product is CASSQRTGPLNQPQHF.